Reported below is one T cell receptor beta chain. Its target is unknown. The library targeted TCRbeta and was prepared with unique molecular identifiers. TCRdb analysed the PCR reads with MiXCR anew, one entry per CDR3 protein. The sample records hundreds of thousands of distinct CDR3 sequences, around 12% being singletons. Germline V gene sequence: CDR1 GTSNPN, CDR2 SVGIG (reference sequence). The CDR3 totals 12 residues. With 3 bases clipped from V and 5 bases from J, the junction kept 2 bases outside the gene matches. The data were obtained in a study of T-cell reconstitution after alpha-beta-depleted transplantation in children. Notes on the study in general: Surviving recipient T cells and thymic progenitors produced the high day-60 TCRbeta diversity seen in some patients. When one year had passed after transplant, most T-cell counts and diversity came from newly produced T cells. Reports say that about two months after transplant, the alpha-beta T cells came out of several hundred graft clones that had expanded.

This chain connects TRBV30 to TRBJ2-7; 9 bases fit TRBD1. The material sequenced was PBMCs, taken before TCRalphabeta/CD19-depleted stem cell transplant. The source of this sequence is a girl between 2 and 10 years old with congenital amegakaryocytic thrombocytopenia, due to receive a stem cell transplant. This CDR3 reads CAWRDRGDEQYF. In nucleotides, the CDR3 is TGTGCCTGGAGGGACAGGGGCGACGAGCAGTACTTC.